The clone carrying this T cell receptor beta chain was seen at least ten times. Antigen: not known. The CDR3 covers 16 residues. In germline, CDR1 is MNHNS, CDR2 SASEGT. The V and J ends lost 0 bases and 6 bases, in that order; junction bases with no gene match: 4. This record belongs to a study of T cells in Graves' hyperthyroidism and ophthalmopathy. Broader study findings: Peripheral blood also featured most of the thyroid clonotypes expanded above 0.001.

Amplification of TCR beta CDR3 regions used RNA as the template. A set of HTBI primers served as the primers for a first-round RT-PCR of the TCR CDR3. TCRdb called the multiplex PCR reads again in MiXCR, with one record for every CDR3 protein. Of about 560,000 distinct CDR3 sequences in the sample, roughly 17% are singletons; the top ten hold 15% to 20%. Those with hyperthyroidism were 18 to 65 years old, newly diagnosed, and ill for under 2 months. It was uncontrolled infection, other autoimmune disease, pregnancy or lactation that excluded patients. This clonotype originated in a woman aged 18-29 years with Graves' hyperthyroidism. V is TRBV6-1 and J is TRBJ1-4; 10 nucleotides agree with TRBD1. Sequencing was done on a sample of blood. CDR3 region: CASSEAEGTGDEKLFF. The DNA for the CDR3 is TGTGCCAGCAGTGAAGCTGAGGGGACAGGGGATGAAAAACTGTTTTTT.